This T cell receptor beta chain was recovered during a study of blood T cell repertoires in COVID-19. Overall study context: Some COVID-19 samples were acute and others convalescent; all came from the United States, Italy and Spain.

Seattle patient enrollment occurred during active infection, with longitudinal follow-up thereafter. The CDR3 is made up of 16 amino acids. Germline CDR1 is MGHRA and CDR2 is YSYEKL. V dropped 3 bases and J dropped 6; count of bases not matched to a gene: 10. The method was immunoSEQ multiplex PCR; TCRdb's version includes in-frame clones alone and lacks a portion of them. The sample holds just over 60,000 clones, about 80% seen once. The sequencing sample was made of peripheral blood. The chain links TRBV4-1 to TRBJ2-1, with 8 bases aligning to TRBD1. This sequence originates from a man in his thirties or forties with COVID-19, enrolled during active disease. CDR3 in amino acids: CASSQAGTGKPNEQFF. The CDR3 DNA sequence: TGCGCCAGCAGCCAGGCCGGGACAGGTAAACCCAATGAGCAGTTCTTC.